Presented here are 6 T cell receptor beta chains from one specimen sequenced in a study of CD8+CD57+ T cells in acquired aplastic anemia. The patients chosen for sequencing had shown expansion of CD8+CD57+ cells (detected by flow cytometry). The TCR beta profiling, which covered VDJ combination and CDR3 sequence, was carried out using genomic DNA as the template. TCRdb recomputed calls from the reads with MiXCR, one row per CDR3 protein. The sample records 150,000 or so distinct CDR3 sequences, around 50% being singletons. The specimen sequenced was sorted CD4+, CD8+, or CD8+CD57+ T cells (not recorded which) from PBMCs. These receptors were obtained from a human donor with aplastic anemia.

The chain has TRBV15 and TRBJ1-5; D uncertain. V lost 0 bases, J lost 4 bases, and 10 bases lay in between. This CDR3 is 15 amino acids long. Germline-derived CDR1 and CDR2 are LNHNV and YYDKDF (reference sequence). The CDR3 is CATSRDRGRNQPQHF. The DNA of the CDR3 is TGTGCCACCAGCAGAGATCGGGGAAGGAATCAGCCCCAGCATTTT.

This clonotype has just a few counts. Since a much larger clone is just one base distant, this may be a read error. This chain uses TRBV5-4 with TRBJ2-1, with D perhaps matching TRBD1 or TRBD2 (5 bases each). Germline CDR1 is SGHNT and CDR2 is YYREEE (reference sequence). The CDR3 covers 15 residues. CDR3 coding DNA: TGTGCCAGCAGCTTGAAGGGGAGCTCCTACAATGCGCAGTTCTTC. Translation gives CASSLKGSSYNAQFF. Based on the CDR3 plus reference TRBV5-4 and TRBJ2-1, the full variable domain is ETGVTQSPTHLIKTRGQQVTLRCSSQSGHNTVSWYQQALGQGPQFIFQYYREEENGRGNFPPRFSGLQFPNYSSELNVNALELDDSALYLCASSLKGSSYNAQFFGPGTRLTVL.

The J gene is TRBJ2-7, the V gene TRBV29-1; 8 bases are a match to TRBD1. The CDR3 totals 14 residues. Germline V gives CDR1 SQVTM, CDR2 ANQGSEA. The V segment lost 0 bases and the J segment 3 bases; nucleotides outside the gene matches: 4. The CDR3 DNA follows: TGCAGCGTTGAAGAAGGTGACAGGGGCTACGAGCAGTACTTC. This sequence encodes CSVEEGDRGYEQYF.

This clonotype was seen just once. The chain employs TRBV29-1 and TRBJ1-1; D is unclear. CDR3 length equals 13 residues. V lost 7 bases and J 3 bases, leaving 15 bases between the germline ends. CDR1 and CDR2 (germline): SQVTM, ANQGSEA. This chain's CDR3 is CSALAGVDTEAFF. The CDR3 coding sequence is TGCAGCGCCTTGGCGGGTGTAGACACTGAAGCTTTCTTT.

A note on this clonotype: This sequence may be a read error, since a much larger clone differs from it by one base. This sequence joins TRBV27 and TRBJ1-6, with 9 bases aligning to TRBD1. Looked up from germline, CDR1 is MNHEY and CDR2 is SMNVEV (reference sequence). This CDR3 has 14 residues. The CDR3 bases are TGTGTCAGCAGTTTAAGGACAGGGGATTCACCCCTCCACTTT. As protein: CVSSLRTGDSPLHF.

This chain uses TRBV24-1 with TRBJ1-5; a possible D gene is TRBD1 (6 bases). The germline V and J ends were trimmed by 8 bases and 3 bases, with 10 bases remaining between them. The germline CDR1 and CDR2 sequences are KGHDR and SFDVKD. The CDR3 has 13 residues. CDR3 in DNA: TGTGCCACCAAGGGACAATCCAATCAGCCCCAGCATTTT. Translated: CATKGQSNQPQHF.